Detailed here is one T cell receptor beta chain. As yet, its antigen is unknown. Profiled with immunoSEQ multiplex PCR; TCRdb holds only in-frame clones, not every one. Altogether some 24,000 clones are present, 90% to 96% being singletons, with the ten largest covering approximately 0.2%. This sample is part of a study of B cell selection in AIRE deficiency. Study results and caveats: About 30.6% of healthy-shared Treg sequences were found among patient Tconv cells. Healthy donors alone shared about a third of approximately 3,500 Treg sequences; patients alone nearly 9.5%.

The sorted conventional CD4 T cells were gated as CD4+CD127+. Germline values: CDR1 MNHEY, CDR2 SVGAGI. CDR3 size: 15 residues. The germline V and J ends were trimmed by 2 bases and 5 bases, with 15 bases remaining between them. The specimen was CD4+CD127+ conventional T cells sorted from PBMCs. The chain recombines TRBV6-5 with TRBJ2-5; either TRBD1 or TRBD2 may fit D (6 bases each). The receptor was derived from a human donor in good health. The CDR3 region is CASSYGGRGVETQYF. The DNA for the CDR3 is TGTGCCAGCAGTTACGGAGGAAGGGGGGTCGAGACCCAGTACTTC.